A single sample gave rise to the 22 T cell receptor beta chains below, sequenced in a study of blood T cells in healthy people across ages. The use of a sample-barcoded 5' primer and a J-beta primer mix characterized a second PCR of about 7 to 12 cycles. Each CDR3 protein is one row after TCRdb ran MiXCR on the 5' RACE reads. This table has 1.5 million to 2 million distinct CDR3 sequences, roughly 27% appearing once. Specimen: blood. Every receptor here comes from a woman aged 25-40 years in good health.

V is TRBV20-1 and J is TRBJ1-4, with D perhaps TRBD1 (5 bases). Trimming removed 2 bases at V and 0 bases at J, with 13 bases between. From germline, CDR1 is DFQATT and CDR2 SNEGSKA (reference sequence). The CDR3 is 16 amino acids. CDR3: CSARPWGGATNEKLFF. DNA of the CDR3: TGCAGTGCTAGACCCTGGGGCGGGGCAACTAATGAAAAACTGTTTTTT.

The J gene is TRBJ2-7, the V gene TRBV6-1; 7 bases map to TRBD1. With 4 bases clipped from V and 1 base from J, the junction kept 10 bases outside the gene matches. From germline, CDR1 is MNHNS and CDR2 SASEGT. CDR3 length equals 16 residues. CDR3 DNA: TGTGCCAGCAGTGCTCCGCCGGGACAGCGATCCTACGAGCAGTACTTC. Its protein is CASSAPPGQRSYEQYF.

The sample holds a few counts of this clonotype. The chain has TRBV20-1 and TRBJ2-1, with a weak D call TRBD2 (5 bases). The CDR3 loop spans 17 amino acids. Trimming left V 1 base short and J 4 bases short, with 20 bases between. CDR1 is DFQATT, CDR2 SNEGSKA, per germline (reference sequence). The CDR3 sequence: CSARVSGSDPIYNEQFF. In DNA form, the CDR3 reads TGCAGTGCTAGAGTTTCGGGGAGCGACCCTATATACAATGAGCAGTTCTTC.

As for this clonotype: A much larger clone differs from this one at a single base, so this may be a read error. The CDR3 is CASSSFDTPFEQYF. CDR3 in DNA: TGTGCCAGCAGTTCCTTCGACACTCCCTTCGAGCAGTACTTC. The chain couples TRBV27 to TRBJ2-7; D remains unclear. The CDR3 is 14 amino acids. The germline V gene has CDR1 MNHEY and CDR2 SMNVEV (reference sequence). Trimming removed 4 bases at V and 6 bases at J, with 16 bases between.

This clonotype was picked up many times. The chain joins TRBV20-1 to TRBJ1-5; D ambiguous. The CDR3 consists of 15 residues. The germline V and J ends were trimmed by 0 bases and 5 bases, with 14 bases remaining between them. From germline, CDR1 is DFQATT and CDR2 SNEGSKA (reference sequence). The CDR3 protein is CSAREDGYLYQPQHF. CDR3 nucleotide sequence: TGCAGTGCTAGAGAGGATGGGTATTTATATCAGCCCCAGCATTTT.

This clonotype occurred a few times. V gene TRBV11-3 combines with J gene TRBJ1-6; perhaps TRBD1 as D (5 bases). V dropped 3 bases and J dropped 4 bases, with 13 bases sitting between them. CDR3 size: 16 residues. Germline V CDR1 and CDR2: SGHNT, YENEEA. CDR3 residues: CASSLVAGPYNSPLHF. CDR3 DNA: TGTGCCAGCAGCTTGGTCGCAGGGCCATATAATTCACCCCTCCACTTT.

CDR3 in amino acids: CASSLTGTSGGASYNEQFF. Written as DNA, the CDR3 is TGTGCCAGCAGCTTAACGGGGACTAGCGGGGGGGCAAGCTACAATGAGCAGTTCTTC. The J gene is TRBJ2-1, the V gene TRBV7-3, with 16 bases that match TRBD2. Germline V gives CDR1 SGHTA, CDR2 FQGTGA. Unmatched junction bases numbered 5, after V lost 0 bases and J lost 3 bases. The CDR3 length is 19 residues.

The gene calls are TRBV6-1 and TRBJ1-1; D unclear. The CDR3 consists of 16 residues. The V gene lost 1 base and the J gene lost 0 bases, with 12 bases spanning the gap. Germline V gene lookup returns CDR1 MNHNS and CDR2 SASEGT. This CDR3 reads CASSEDPRLLNTEAFF. Written as DNA, the CDR3 is TGTGCCAGCAGTGAAGACCCCCGCTTGCTGAACACTGAAGCTTTCTTT.

The CDR3 here is CASRPTGRSWYEQYF. CDR3 bases: TGTGCCAGCAGACCTACAGGGAGGTCCTGGTACGAGCAGTACTTC. J is TRBJ2-7 and V is TRBV6-6; D possibly uses TRBD1 or TRBD2 (6 bases each). V gave up 6 bases and J gave up 4 bases, with 19 bases separating them. The CDR3 has 15 amino acids. CDR1 is MNHNY, CDR2 SVGAGI, per germline (reference sequence).

There are many counts of this clonotype. The V gene is TRBV5-1, the J gene TRBJ2-5, with 7 bases that match TRBD2. CDR1 is SGHRS and CDR2 is YFSETQ in the germline V gene. With V trimmed by 3 bases and J by 4 bases, 6 bases remained unmatched. The CDR3 spans 14 residues. The CDR3: CASSWGWEGETQYF. The DNA of the CDR3 is TGCGCCAGCAGCTGGGGCTGGGAGGGAGAGACCCAGTACTTC.

The chain has TRBV3-1 and TRBJ1-2; tentatively, D is TRBD1 (5 bases). The germline V gene has CDR1 LGHDT and CDR2 YNNKEL (reference sequence). CDR3 length: 16 amino acids. V gave up 0 bases and J gave up 4 bases, with 15 bases separating them. The CDR3 reads CASSQEGAGNPYGYTF. CDR3 nucleotide sequence: TGTGCCAGCAGCCAAGAAGGCGCAGGGAACCCCTATGGCTACACCTTC.

This chain connects TRBV5-6 to TRBJ1-5; D may be TRBD1 (6 bases). The CDR3 covers 14 residues. In germline, CDR1 is SGHDT, CDR2 YYEEEE. V was clipped by 1 base and J by 7 bases, with 12 bases between them. CDR3 nucleotides: TGTGCCAGCAGCTTGAGGGGGGGATCACAGCCCCAGCATTTT. The encoded protein is CASSLRGGSQPQHF.

V gene TRBV7-9 combines with J gene TRBJ1-6; no clear D. The germline V gene has CDR1 SEHNR and CDR2 FQNEAQ (reference sequence). This CDR3 has 13 residues. V dropped 5 bases and J dropped 5 bases, with 7 bases sitting between them. The CDR3 is CASSSQDNSPLHF. CDR3 in DNA: TGTGCCAGCAGCAGTCAGGATAATTCACCCCTCCACTTT.

Many counts were recorded for this clonotype. This chain connects TRBV29-1 to TRBJ2-7, with D possibly TRBD2 on 7 matching bases. Germline V lookup: CDR1 SQVTM, CDR2 ANQGSEA. This CDR3 spans 13 amino acids. The V end lost 7 bases, the J end lost 4 bases, and 17 bases lay between the germline ends. The CDR3: CSGRGGIIYEQYF. CDR3 nucleotide sequence: TGCAGCGGGAGGGGGGGCATAATTTACGAGCAGTACTTC.

This clonotype was counted a few times. V is TRBV5-1 and J is TRBJ1-4; D is ambiguous. V was shortened by 4 bases and J by 6 bases, with 10 bases between the two germline ends. The CDR3 spans 13 residues. CDR1 SGHRS and CDR2 YFSETQ come from the germline V gene. The DNA for the CDR3 is TGCGCCAGCAGCCTTGGGGAGTATGAAAAACTGTTTTTT. Protein: CASSLGEYEKLFF. Together with reference TRBV5-1 and TRBJ1-4, the CDR3 gives the full variable domain: KAGVTQTPRYLIKTRGQQVTLSCSPISGHRSVSWYQQTPGQGLQFLFEYFSETQRNKGNFPGRFSGRQFSNSRSEMNVSTLELGDSALYLCASSLGEYEKLFFGSGTQLSVL.

The gene calls are TRBV19 and TRBJ2-1; no firm D call. CDR3 size: 16 residues. Between the trimmed V and J ends, which lost 5 bases and 0 bases, there was a span of 14 bases. CDR1 is LNHDA, CDR2 SQIVND, per germline (reference sequence). DNA of the CDR3: TGTGCCAGTAGTCCTCAAATAGGGAACTCCTACAATGAGCAGTTCTTC. Its protein product is CASSPQIGNSYNEQFF. Filled out from reference TRBV19 and TRBJ2-1, the complete variable domain reads DGGITQSPKYLFRKEGQNVTLSCEQNLNHDAMYWYRQDPGQGLRLIYYSQIVNDFQKGDIAEGYSVSREKKESFPLTVTSAQKNPTAFYLCASSPQIGNSYNEQFFGPGTRLTVL.

This clonotype was seen many times. This sequence joins TRBV28 and TRBJ2-1; the match to TRBD2 covers 9 bases. Trimming took 4 bases from V and 8 from J; bases not matched to a gene: 9. Germline CDR1 and CDR2: MDHEN and SYDVKM. The CDR3 sequence is 15 residues long. The DNA of the CDR3 is TGTGCCAGCAGTTCGCCCAGCGGGGGGTCTTATGAGCAGTTCTTC. Protein: CASSSPSGGSYEQFF.

This clonotype was seen a few times. The V and J genes are TRBV7-2 and TRBJ1-3; 8 bases are a match to TRBD1. V was pared by 1 base and J by 2 bases, with 7 bases of the junction left unmatched. Germline V CDR1 and CDR2: SGHTA, FQGNSA. CDR3 length: 17 amino acids. In DNA form, the CDR3 reads TGTGCCAGCAGCTTAGGGACAGGGACTAGAACTGGAAACACCATATATTTT. Translation: CASSLGTGTRTGNTIYF.

With regard to this clonotype: It is likely a read error, because the conserved phenylalanine at the end of the CDR3 is missing. The gene calls are TRBV20-1 and TRBJ2-1, with D uncertain. CDR3 size: 13 residues. Germline V gene sequence: CDR1 DFQATT, CDR2 SNEGSKA (reference sequence). Deletions cut 3 bases from V and 1 base from J, with 7 bases between. DNA for the CDR3: TGCAGTGCTAGGGCCCGTTCCTACAATGAGCAGTTCTTA. It codes for CSARARSYNEQFL.

The rearrangement links TRBV6-6 to TRBJ2-3; the D gene could be TRBD1 or TRBD2 (6 bases each). V lost 7 bases, J lost 0 bases, and 11 bases lay in between. From germline, CDR1 is MNHNY and CDR2 SVGAGI (reference sequence). This CDR3 region has 14 residues. The CDR3 here is CASTKGGSTDTQYF. The CDR3 DNA sequence: TGTGCCAGCACCAAAGGGGGGAGCACAGATACGCAGTATTTT.

In this sample, this clonotype turned up a few times. The chain combines TRBV7-2 with TRBJ2-7, with 10 bases lining up with TRBD2. The CDR3 is made up of 18 amino acids. Germline values: CDR1 SGHTA, CDR2 FQGNSA. The ends lost 5 bases at V and 2 bases at J; junction bases unmatched: 15. Here the CDR3 DNA reads TGTGCCAGCAGCCCTCACACACTTAGGACTAGCGGAACCTACGAGCAGTACTTC. Its translation is CASSPHTLRTSGTYEQYF.

This clonotype was recorded only once. The chain combines TRBV5-1 with TRBJ2-1, with 10 bases aligning to TRBD1. CDR3 length: 14 amino acids. Per germline, CDR1 SGHRS and CDR2 YFSETQ. J lost 10 bases, V lost 3 bases, and 7 bases had no gene match. The CDR3 region has the DNA TGCGCCAGCAGCTGGACAGGGGGATCCTACGAGCAGTTCTTC. It translates to CASSWTGGSYEQFF. The whole variable domain, filled in from reference TRBV5-1 and TRBJ2-1, reads KAGVTQTPRYLIKTRGQQVTLSCSPISGHRSVSWYQQTPGQGLQFLFEYFSETQRNKGNFPGRFSGRQFSNSRSEMNVSTLELGDSALYLCASSWTGGSYEQFFGPGTRLTVL.